The 32 T cell receptor beta chains in this list originate from one sample, sequenced in a study of T cell repertoires in cytomegalovirus infection. Each CDR3 protein gets one entry after TCRdb re-called the reads with MiXCR. There are under 70,000 distinct CDR3 sequences in the sample; 25% to 40% occur only once, and 65% to 80% lies in the top ten. The antigens of these receptors remain unknown. The sequencing input was PBMCs, sequenced either directly or after in vitro stimulation (not recorded which). Receptor source: a human donor in good health (CMV status not recorded). Some clones in this sample may be carry-over from other donors' samples.

This clonotype was observed many times. The rearrangement links TRBV7-8 to TRBJ2-7, with TRBD2 identical over 9 bases. Germline CDR1 is SGHVS and CDR2 is FQNEAQ. The CDR3 is 15 residues long. V gave up 5 bases and J gave up 6 bases; unmatched junction bases: 11. CDR3 sequence reads: CASSRGRTSAAEQYF. The CDR3 DNA reads TGTGCCAGCAGCCGGGGAAGGACTAGCGCGGCCGAGCAGTACTTC. The whole variable domain, filled in from reference TRBV7-8 and TRBJ2-7, reads GAGVSQSPRYKVAKRGQDVALRCDPISGHVSLFWYQQALGQGPEFLTYFQNEAQLDKSGLPSDRFFAERPEGSVSTLKIQRTQQEDSAVYLCASSRGRTSAAEQYFGPGTRLTVT.

This clonotype occurred a few times. The chain recombines TRBV19 with TRBJ2-7, with D possibly being TRBD1 or TRBD2 (5 bases each). Germline lookup yields CDR1 LNHDA and CDR2 SQIVND (reference sequence). This CDR3 has 14 amino acids. The V end lost 4 bases, the J end lost 6 bases, and 16 bases lay between the germline ends. As DNA, the CDR3 is TGTGCCAGTAGTAAGGGACCTGGAGACTTCGAGCAGTACTTC. The encoded protein is CASSKGPGDFEQYF.

The chain is built from TRBV19 and TRBJ2-3; TRBD2 matches 8 bases. V trimming: 7 bases; J trimming: 3 bases; junction bases outside the gene matches: 9. Germline CDR1 and CDR2: LNHDA and SQIVND (reference sequence). This CDR3 region has 15 residues. The CDR3 nucleotides read TGTGCCAGTACCTTGTCGGGAGGGCGAACAGATACGCAGTATTTT. Protein product: CASTLSGGRTDTQYF.

This chain links TRBV27 with TRBJ1-2; TRBD1 aligns across 7 bases. V trimming: 8 bases; J trimming: 11 bases; junction bases outside the gene matches: 11. The CDR3 covers 12 residues. Germline V lookup: CDR1 MNHEY, CDR2 SMNVEV (reference sequence). The CDR3 bases are TGTGCCAGCTCAGGGGGTGGACTTGGGTACACCTTC. This sequence encodes CASSGGGLGYTF.

This clonotype was recorded a few times. This chain uses TRBV20-1 with TRBJ2-3; no reliable D call. Germline V CDR1 and CDR2: DFQATT, SNEGSKA (reference sequence). The CDR3 is 13 amino acids. The V end was cut by 0 bases, the J end by 6 bases, with 10 bases between. The CDR3 loop reads CSARDLRADTQYF. CDR3 in DNA: TGCAGTGCTAGAGATCTTAGGGCCGATACGCAGTATTTT.

At least ten counts were recorded for this clonotype. The chain carries TRBV7-9 and TRBJ1-1; D is unresolved. Germline assignment: CDR1 SEHNR and CDR2 FQNEAQ (reference sequence). The CDR3 has 13 amino acids. The germline V and J ends were trimmed by 3 bases and 1 base, with 6 bases remaining between them. The CDR3 bases are TGTGCCAGCAGCTTGGTGGGGAACACTGAAGCTTTCTTT. This translates into CASSLVGNTEAFF. Combining the CDR3 with reference TRBV7-9 and TRBJ1-1 gives the whole variable domain DTGVSQNPRHKITKRGQNVTFRCDPISEHNRLYWYRQTLGQGPEFLTYFQNEAQLEKSRLLSDRFSAERPKGSFSTLEIQRTEQGDSAMYLCASSLVGNTEAFFGQGTRLTVV.

There are a few counts of this clonotype. This chain uses TRBV12-3 or TRBV12-4 with TRBJ1-1, with D perhaps TRBD1 (5 bases). Trimming stripped 1 base from V and 11 bases from J, with 20 bases between. The CDR3 consists of 15 residues. CDR3 protein: CASSLEAQTARAAFF. DNA for the CDR3: TGTGCCAGCAGTTTAGAAGCGCAGACAGCTAGGGCGGCTTTCTTT.

This clonotype came up once. One end of the junction does not line up with germline, which may come from a read error. The rearrangement joins TRBV7-6 to TRBJ1-1, with 8 bases aligning to TRBD1. The CDR3 runs to 18 residues. Germline CDR1 and CDR2: SGHVS and FNYEAQ. This CDR3 reads CVSSLVPPVRGQNTEAFF. CDR3 DNA sequence: TGTGTCAGCAGCTTAGTACCCCCCGTCAGGGGGCAGAACACTGAAGCTTTCTTT.

The rearrangement links TRBV12-3 or TRBV12-4 to TRBJ2-5; a weak D match, TRBD1 (5 bases). The CDR3 has 13 residues. Trimming removed 4 bases at V and 2 bases at J, with 8 bases between. The CDR3 DNA is TGTGCCAGCAGTTCCGACAGTCAAGAGACCCAGTACTTC. This encodes CASSSDSQETQYF.

This clonotype was seen a few times. The chain uses TRBV5-1 and TRBJ2-7, with 8 bases fitting TRBD2. Germline V gene data show CDR1 as SGHRS and CDR2 as YFSETQ. The CDR3 is made up of 14 amino acids. After removal of 5 bases from V and 5 bases from J, the junction contained 9 bases not matched to a gene. This CDR3 reads CASSGLAGRNEQYF. The CDR3 DNA sequence: TGCGCCAGCAGTGGTCTAGCGGGCCGCAACGAGCAGTACTTC.

This clonotype was counted between two and nine times. V gene TRBV20-1 combines with J gene TRBJ2-6; no clear D gene. The CDR3 totals 13 residues. The germline V and J ends were trimmed by 0 bases and 8 bases, with 8 bases remaining between them. Germline V lookup: CDR1 DFQATT, CDR2 SNEGSKA (reference sequence). The CDR3, as DNA: TGCAGTGCTAGAGATGGGGAAACCAACGTCCTGACTTTC. This sequence encodes CSARDGETNVLTF.

The chain couples TRBV29-1 to TRBJ2-7, with D possibly matching TRBD2 (5 bases). V was pared by 4 bases and J by 3 bases, with 10 bases between. The CDR3 spans 12 residues. CDR1 SQVTM and CDR2 ANQGSEA come from the germline V gene. Here the CDR3 reads CSVVAGSYEQYF. The DNA for the CDR3 is TGCAGCGTTGTAGCTGGGAGCTACGAGCAGTACTTC.

J is TRBJ2-7 and V is TRBV7-6, with TRBD1 identical over 7 bases. This CDR3 spans 13 amino acids. Germline-derived CDR1 and CDR2 are SGHVS and FNYEAQ. The trim removed 5 bases at V and 5 bases at J, leaving 6 bases unmatched. The CDR3 DNA reads TGTGCCAGCAGCGTACAGGGGCCCCACGAGCAGTACTTC. Protein sequence: CASSVQGPHEQYF.

The rearrangement joins TRBV7-2 to TRBJ2-7; unclear D gene. CDR1 and CDR2 (germline): SGHTA, FQGNSA. The CDR3 spans 16 residues. The ends were cut back, 5 bases at V and 5 bases at J, with 22 bases in the middle. The CDR3 is CASSVNPPGTFNEQYF. For the CDR3, the DNA is TGTGCCAGCAGCGTGAACCCCCCGGGCACCTTCAACGAGCAGTACTTC.

The chain recombines TRBV20-1 with TRBJ1-2, with D possibly being TRBD1 (6 bases). Trimming removed 1 base from V and 4 bases from J, with 7 bases in between. Germline-derived CDR1 and CDR2 are DFQATT and SNEGSKA (reference sequence). The CDR3 consists of 12 residues. CDR3 loop: CSARGTAYGYTF. The CDR3 DNA reads TGCAGTGCTAGAGGGACAGCCTATGGCTACACCTTC.

The V call is TRBV5-4, the J call TRBJ1-4; D gene ambiguous. V was pared by 4 bases and J by 8 bases, with 15 bases between. CDR1 is SGHNT and CDR2 is YYREEE in the germline V gene (reference sequence). This CDR3 has 14 amino acids. This CDR3 reads CASSLDPNGEKLFF. CDR3 nucleotides: TGTGCCAGCAGCCTAGACCCAAATGGGGAAAAACTGTTTTTT. Combining the CDR3 with reference TRBV5-4 and TRBJ1-4 gives the whole variable domain ETGVTQSPTHLIKTRGQQVTLRCSSQSGHNTVSWYQQALGQGPQFIFQYYREEENGRGNFPPRFSGLQFPNYSSELNVNALELDDSALYLCASSLDPNGEKLFFGSGTQLSVL.

The chain uses TRBV4-1 and TRBJ2-7; D may be TRBD1 or TRBD2 (6 bases each). The CDR3 is made up of 17 amino acids. Germline CDR1 reads MGHRA; CDR2 reads YSYEKL. Trimming pared 3 bases from V and 3 bases from J, leaving 21 bases between. The CDR3: CASSQGGVGGDNYEQYF. CDR3 in DNA: TGCGCCAGCAGCCAGGGGGGTGTTGGGGGCGATAACTACGAGCAGTACTTC.

The chain recombines TRBV28 with TRBJ2-7, with 11 positions matching TRBD1. Germline V gene data show CDR1 as MDHEN and CDR2 as SYDVKM. The CDR3 sequence is 15 residues long. The J segment lost 5 bases and the V segment lost 5 bases, leaving 8 bases of the junction unmatched. The CDR3 reads CASSPRGQGVDEQYF. The CDR3 DNA follows: TGTGCCAGCAGTCCCCGGGGACAGGGGGTTGACGAGCAGTACTTC.

The V gene is TRBV6-8, the J gene TRBJ2-1; weak D call: TRBD2 (6 bases). The CDR3 has 15 residues. The V end was cut by 5 bases, the J end by 8 bases, with 19 bases between. Germline CDR1 is MNHGY and CDR2 is SAAAGT. This CDR3 reads CASSRGARWGDEQFF. The CDR3 DNA follows: TGTGCCAGCAGTCGCGGGGCTAGGTGGGGCGATGAGCAGTTCTTC.

This clonotype was observed at least ten times. This sequence joins TRBV7-2 and TRBJ1-1, with D possibly being TRBD1 (5 bases). Germline V gene data show CDR1 as SGHTA and CDR2 as FQGNSA. The V gene lost 1 base and the J gene lost 2 bases, with 8 bases spanning the gap. The CDR3 consists of 14 residues. CDR3 in amino acids: CASSLGGLNTEAFF. The CDR3 nucleotides are TGTGCCAGCAGCTTAGGGGGACTCAACACTGAAGCTTTCTTT.

The J gene is TRBJ2-1, the V gene TRBV18, with 7 bases lining up with TRBD1. Germline V gene data show CDR1 as KGHSH and CDR2 as LQKENI. Trimming took 3 bases from V and 4 from J; bases not matched to a gene: 9. The CDR3 spans 16 residues. The CDR3 DNA reads TGTGCCAGCTCACCGTCGGTACAGGGGAGTTACAATGAGCAGTTCTTC. This gives the protein CASSPSVQGSYNEQFF.

The CDR3 is CSARSGLADNTGELFF. The CDR3 coding sequence is TGCAGTGCTAGGTCGGGACTAGCGGATAACACCGGGGAGCTGTTTTTT. The chain uses TRBV20-1 and TRBJ2-2; 11 positions match TRBD2. Germline V CDR1 and CDR2: DFQATT, SNEGSKA (reference sequence). Trimming removed 3 bases from V and 2 bases from J; junction bases left unmatched: 5. CDR3 length equals 16 residues.

This clonotype was counted between two and nine times. This chain uses TRBV4-1 with TRBJ1-6; weak D call: TRBD1 (5 bases). Trimming pared 0 bases from V and 5 bases from J, leaving 11 bases between. The CDR3 consists of 16 residues. Germline V gene sequence: CDR1 MGHRA, CDR2 YSYEKL. The CDR3 DNA reads as TGCGCCAGCAGCCAAGAAGGCCAGGGTGATAATTCACCCCTCCACTTT. Translation gives CASSQEGQGDNSPLHF.

The genes are TRBV6-1 and TRBJ2-1; 8 bases are a match to TRBD2. Germline V gene sequence: CDR1 MNHNS, CDR2 SASEGT. Losses at the gene ends were 1 base for V and 8 bases for J; bases not matched to a gene: 10. The CDR3 totals 16 residues. The chain's CDR3 is CASSEVRGGLSHEQFF. The CDR3 bases are TGTGCCAGCAGTGAAGTTCGGGGGGGCCTCTCCCATGAGCAGTTCTTC.

This clonotype was found a few times. V and J are TRBV27 and TRBJ2-5, with TRBD1 identical over 7 bases. CDR1 MNHEY and CDR2 SMNVEV come from the germline V gene (reference sequence). Trimming at V came to 4 bases and at J to 1 base, leaving 6 bases not matched to a gene. This CDR3 region has 15 residues. CDR3: CASSSGTDIQETQYF. The CDR3 region has the DNA TGTGCCAGCAGTTCCGGGACAGATATCCAAGAGACCCAGTACTTC.

The rearrangement joins TRBV19 to TRBJ2-1; the D gene is possibly TRBD1 (6 bases). Germline values: CDR1 LNHDA, CDR2 SQIVND (reference sequence). V was shortened by 5 bases and J by 0 bases, with 14 bases between the two germline ends. The CDR3 spans 16 residues. CDR3 bases: TGTGCCAGTAGTGACCTCAGGGGCAGCTCCTACAATGAGCAGTTCTTC. It specifies CASSDLRGSSYNEQFF.

V usage is TRBV29-1 and J usage is TRBJ2-1; D is unresolved. V gave up 1 base and J gave up 8 bases, with 15 bases separating them. The germline V gene has CDR1 SQVTM and CDR2 ANQGSEA. The CDR3 covers 14 residues. The CDR3 DNA sequence: TGCAGCGTTGAAGCCTCACCCCCAAGAGATGAGCAGTTCTTC. This codes for CSVEASPPRDEQFF.

The chain recombines TRBV5-1 with TRBJ2-6; no clear D gene. The CDR3 covers 15 residues. Trimming took off 5 bases at V and 2 bases at J, with 11 bases between the two ends. Per the germline V gene, CDR1 is SGHRS and CDR2 is YFSETQ. The CDR3 nucleotides read TGCGCCAGCAGTCCGAAAGCCGCTGGGGCCAACGTCCTGACTTTC. Translated, it gives CASSPKAAGANVLTF.

The chain joins TRBV18 to TRBJ1-2, with 9 bases matching TRBD1. V lost 3 bases to trimming and J lost 0 bases; unmatched junction nucleotides: 5. Germline assignment: CDR1 KGHSH and CDR2 LQKENI. The CDR3 is 16 amino acids. The CDR3 here is CASSPGQGFTNYGYTF. Here the CDR3 DNA reads TGTGCCAGCTCACCCGGACAGGGGTTCACTAACTATGGCTACACCTTC. Combining the CDR3 with reference TRBV18 and TRBJ1-2 gives the whole variable domain NAGVMQNPRHLVRRRGQEARLRCSPMKGHSHVYWYRQLPEEGLKFMVYLQKENIIDESGMPKERFSAEFPKEGPSILRIQQVVRGDSAAYFCASSPGQGFTNYGYTFGSGTRLTVV.

This chain joins TRBV5-5 and TRBJ1-2; D uncertain. V lost 2 bases and J 4 bases, leaving 9 bases between the germline ends. CDR3 size: 13 residues. The germline V gene has CDR1 SGHKS and CDR2 YYEKEE (reference sequence). The DNA of the CDR3 is TGTGCCAGCAGCTTTAGGGTTGCCTATGGCTACACCTTC. Residues: CASSFRVAYGYTF.

This chain links TRBV14 with TRBJ2-5; D perhaps matches TRBD1 (5 bases). Germline assignment: CDR1 SGHDN and CDR2 FVKESK. V lost 1 base and J 7 bases, leaving 10 bases between the germline ends. The CDR3 sequence is 13 residues long. CDR3 loop: CASSQVQQGTQYF. In nucleotides, the CDR3 is TGTGCCAGCAGCCAAGTACAGCAGGGGACCCAGTACTTC.

The rearrangement links TRBV4-1 to TRBJ2-1; D not resolved. From germline, CDR1 is MGHRA and CDR2 YSYEKL. CDR3 length equals 14 residues. Trimming removed 1 base from V and 7 bases from J, with 11 bases in between. CDR3 nucleotide sequence: TGCGCCAGCAGCCAAGCGCCAGAGGCGAATGAGCAGTTCTTC. The encoded protein is CASSQAPEANEQFF.